A selection of T cell receptor beta chains follows, all from one sample in a study of T cell repertoires in cytomegalovirus infection. Their antigens remain unidentified. TCRdb redid the calling of the reads with MiXCR, one entry per CDR3 protein. Altogether 100,000 to 150,000 distinct CDR3 sequences are present, 25% to 35% being singletons, with the ten largest covering 58%. The source material was CD8+ T cells from cultured PBMCs, sampled from culture after CMV antigen stimulation. These receptors were obtained from a human donor in good health (CMV status not recorded). Some clones in this sample may be carry-over from other donors' samples. CDR3s include the opening cysteine and the closing phenylalanine or tryptophan. A D gene is named only where the DNA matches it firmly. Rows give clone size only sometimes, using once, few, many, or a class for an expanded clone.

d_call j_call clone_size v_call cdr3_nt cdr3_aa
. TRBJ2-1 . TRBV4-1 TGCGCCAGCAGCCAAGAAAGAGAGGTATACAATGAGCAGTTCTTC CASSQEREVYNEQFF
. TRBJ1-2 . TRBV12-3/TRBV12-4 TGTGCCAGCAGTTTAGGGGGGCTCTATGGCTACACCTTC CASSLGGLYGYTF
. TRBJ2-2 . TRBV28 TGTGCCAGCAGTTTATACGATGGGGGCACCGGGGAGCTGTTTTTT CASSLYDGGTGELFF
. TRBJ1-1 many TRBV6-1 TGTGCCAGCAGCCCTTCCGGAAGCGGCACTGAAGCTTTCTTT CASSPSGSGTEAFF
. TRBJ2-2 . TRBV20-1 TGCAGTGCTCGGGCGGCACATAGGGACACCGGGGAGCTGTTTTTT CSARAAHRDTGELFF
. TRBJ2-7 . TRBV13 TGTGCCAGCAGCGGGGTTGGACAGGAGGGTGAATCCTACGAGCAGTACTTC CASSGVGQEGESYEQYF
TRBD1 TRBJ1-2 . TRBV12-3/TRBV12-4 TGTGCCAGCAGCGGTTCGGGGGTTCGGGACAGCTATTCACACTATGGCTACACCTTC CASSGSGVRDSYSHYGYTF
TRBD1 TRBJ2-1 many TRBV2 TGTGCCAGCAGTGCCAGACAGGGGTCACCCTACAATGAGCAGTTCTTC CASSARQGSPYNEQFF
. TRBJ1-6 few TRBV5-1 TGCGCCAGCAGCCAGTCGCAGGGGTACCCCTATAATTCACCCCTCCACTTT CASSQSQGYPYNSPLHF
. TRBJ2-7 few TRBV2 TGTGCCAGCAGTAACAGGCCTTCCTACGAGCAGTACTTC CASSNRPSYEQYF
. TRBJ2-7 . TRBV6-6 TGTGCCAGCACCTACGGACAGTCGTACGAGCAGTACTTC CASTYGQSYEQYF
. TRBJ1-1 . TRBV7-6 TGTGCCAGCAGCCGTATACCGCCACAGAAGCTGAACACTGAAGCTTTCTTT CASSRIPPQKLNTEAFF
. TRBJ2-7 . TRBV7-2 TGTGCCAGCAGCTTTTTACTCGGTGAGGGCTACGAGCAGTACTTC CASSFLLGEGYEQYF
. TRBJ2-5 once TRBV6-8 TGTGCCAGCGGACGAGAGACCCAGTACTTC CASGRETQYF
. TRBJ2-5 few TRBV25-1 TGTGCCAGCAGTGAATATGGGTCGGGGGCGGAGACCCAGTACTTC CASSEYGSGAETQYF
. TRBJ1-1 . TRBV4-3 TGCGCCAGCAGCCAAGATCTCCGAGGGACTGAAGCTTTCTTT CASSQDLRGTEAFF
. TRBJ2-7 few TRBV4-1 TGCGCCAGCAGCCAAGATCCCGGGACAAAATGGGGCGAGCAGTACTTC CASSQDPGTKWGEQYF
TRBD2 TRBJ2-5 many TRBV7-2 TGTGCCAGCAGCTTAGATCTAGCGGGGGGGCGTCAAGAGACCCAGTACTTC CASSLDLAGGRQETQYF
TRBD1 TRBJ1-2 . TRBV20-1 TGCAGTGCTAGGGTTTCAGGAGGGGGCGGGTATGGCTACACCTTC CSARVSGGGGYGYTF
. TRBJ2-7 many TRBV7-2 TGTGCCAGCAGCTTAGGGTTGCGGGGCGCCTCCTACGAGCAGTACTTC CASSLGLRGASYEQYF
TRBD2 TRBJ2-1 . TRBV6-5 TGTGCCAGCAGTAACGATCCCTGGCGGGGGGCCTACAATGAGCAGTTCTTC CASSNDPWRGAYNEQFF
TRBD1 TRBJ1-5 . TRBV2 TGTGCCAGCAGTAAGACAGGGGGCTGGAATCAGCCCCAGCATTTT CASSKTGGWNQPQHF
TRBD2 TRBJ2-1 . TRBV7-9 TGTGCCAGCAGCTTAAGGACTAGCGGGGACGGGCTGTTCTTC CASSLRTSGDGLFF
. TRBJ2-5 once TRBV11-2 TGTGCCAGCAGCTTAGGGCGGGCGCCCTCGTCTGAGACCCAGTACTTC CASSLGRAPSSETQYF
TRBD1 TRBJ1-1 . TRBV7-9 TGTGCCAGCAGCCCCTCGACAGGGGGCGATTTCACTGAAGCTTTCTTT CASSPSTGGDFTEAFF
. TRBJ2-5 few TRBV7-6 TGTGCCAGCAGCTGGGACGGCCAAGAGACCCAGTACTTC CASSWDGQETQYF
TRBD1 TRBJ2-5 few TRBV7-9 TGTGCCAGCAGCACCCGGGACAGTCAAGAGACCCAGTACTTC CASSTRDSQETQYF
. TRBJ1-2 many TRBV7-2 TGTGCCAGCAGGTGTTACAGGGTCACACTACTCTGGACGACGGCACGCTTC CASRCYRVTLLWTTARF
TRBD2 TRBJ2-7 many TRBV7-2 TGTGCCAGCAGCTCCCAGGGACTAGCGGGGTTCAACGAGCAGTACTTC CASSSQGLAGFNEQYF
TRBD1 TRBJ1-1 . TRBV4-1 TGCGCCAGCAGCCAAGATCAGGGGGCGAACACTGAAGCTTTCTTT CASSQDQGANTEAFF
. TRBJ1-6 few TRBV15 TGTGCCACCAGCAGAGATCTGACAGTCTATAATTCACCCCTCCACTTT CATSRDLTVYNSPLHF
. TRBJ1-2 . TRBV7-9 TGTGCCAGCAGCTCTATAGATCTGCACCCTAACTATGGCTACACCTTC CASSSIDLHPNYGYTF
TRBD2 TRBJ2-1 . TRBV7-9 TGTGCCAGCAGCTTAGGGGCTAGCGGGGGCCGCGAGCAGTTCTTC CASSLGASGGREQFF
TRBD2 TRBJ2-1 few TRBV7-3 TGTGCCAGCAGCTGGGGGGGAGACAATGAGCAGTTCTTC CASSWGGDNEQFF
. TRBJ1-3 . TRBV6-6 TGTGCCAGCAGTTACTCGGGAAACACCATATATTTT CASSYSGNTIYF
. TRBJ2-7 few TRBV3-1 TGTGCCAGCAGCCACCCCATGGGGCAGGGCTCCTACGAGCAGTACTTC CASSHPMGQGSYEQYF
. TRBJ2-1 few TRBV10-3 TGTGCCATCAGGTCGAGCGGGCAAGTACACAATGAGCAGTTCTTC CAIRSSGQVHNEQFF
. TRBJ2-3 many TRBV7-2 TGTGCCAGCAGCTTATTGTGGAGGAGCACAGATACGCAGTATTTT CASSLLWRSTDTQYF
. TRBJ2-2 many TRBV6-4 TGTGCCAGCAGTGATGGCGCGGCTCACACCGGGGAGCTGTTTTTT CASSDGAAHTGELFF
. TRBJ1-1 few TRBV15 TGTGCCACCAGCAGAGATCGGGCCCCTAAGACTGAAGCTTTCTTT CATSRDRAPKTEAFF
TRBD1 TRBJ1-1 few TRBV6-6 TGTGCCAGCAGTTACGCGATTTTCGGGACAGAGTTGAACACTGAAGCTTTCTTT CASSYAIFGTELNTEAFF
TRBD2 TRBJ2-7 . TRBV7-9 TGTGCCATCGAGACTAGCGCCCTCTCCTACGAGCAGTACTTC CAIETSALSYEQYF
. TRBJ1-1 . TRBV28 TGTGCCAGCAGTCCCCGGGGTGACGAAGCTTTCTTT CASSPRGDEAFF
. TRBJ2-1 few TRBV6-6 TGTGCCAGCAGTGTCCCGAACAATGAGCAGTTCTTC CASSVPNNEQFF
. TRBJ2-7 . TRBV27 TGTGCCAGCAGTTTAGAGGCGGCCGGGGCGCGCTACGAGCAGTACTTC CASSLEAAGARYEQYF
. TRBJ1-2 few TRBV4-3 TGCGCCAGCAGCCCAATATCAGGAGCTAACTATGGCTACACCTTC CASSPISGANYGYTF